The 15 T cell receptor beta chains presented below share a single source sample, sequenced in a study of T cell repertoires in cytomegalovirus infection. For these TCRs, the target antigens are not known. One entry per CDR3 protein results from TCRdb running MiXCR on the reads. Found here are about 830,000 distinct CDR3 sequences, less than 35% of them singletons; the top ten hold 9.5% to 15%. The starting material was cultured CD8+ T cells from PBMCs, obtained from culture after CMV antigen stimulation. The receptors were sampled from a human donor in good health (CMV status not recorded). Some clones in this sample may be carry-over from other donors' samples.

The V and J genes are TRBV20-1 and TRBJ2-2, with 11 bases aligning to TRBD1. V lost 0 bases to trimming and J lost 4 bases; unmatched junction nucleotides: 10. The CDR3 length is 18 residues. Germline V CDR1 and CDR2: DFQATT, SNEGSKA (reference sequence). The CDR3 DNA reads as TGCAGTGCTAGAGACCCACGGGTGGGGACAGGGGGCACCGGGGAGCTGTTTTTT. This codes for CSARDPRVGTGGTGELFF.

This clonotype was detected ten times or more. The chain couples TRBV27 to TRBJ2-7, with D maybe TRBD1 (5 bases). The CDR3 totals 13 residues. V was pared by 5 bases and J by 0 bases, with 8 bases between. From germline, CDR1 is MNHEY and CDR2 SMNVEV (reference sequence). The CDR3 sequence is CASSQGISYEQYF. The CDR3 DNA is TGTGCCAGCAGTCAGGGTATCTCCTACGAGCAGTACTTC.

This clonotype was counted a single time. The chain joins TRBV12-3 or TRBV12-4 to TRBJ1-2; D is undetermined. Trimming removed 5 bases at V and 8 bases at J, with 15 bases between. This CDR3 has 13 amino acids. The CDR3 loop reads CASSRGSIGGYTF. DNA of the CDR3: TGTGCCAGCAGTCGGGGTTCCATAGGCGGCTACACCTTC.

This chain uses TRBV12-3 or TRBV12-4 with TRBJ1-2, with D perhaps TRBD1 (6 bases). The CDR3 loop spans 12 amino acids. Trimming took off 7 bases at V and 7 bases at J, with 13 bases between the two ends. CDR3 sequence (DNA): TGTGCCAGCATAAACACAGGGTCTGGCTACACCTTC. Translation gives CASINTGSGYTF.

The chain combines TRBV9 with TRBJ1-2; no definite D call. Germline V gene lookup returns CDR1 SGDLS and CDR2 YYNGEE. This CDR3 spans 16 amino acids. V lost 1 base to trimming and J lost 4 bases, with 17 bases between them. The CDR3, as DNA: TGTGCCAGCAGCGTACGCTCTTCAGGAATACCCTATGGCTACACCTTC. Protein product: CASSVRSSGIPYGYTF. Based on the CDR3 plus reference TRBV9 and TRBJ1-2, the full variable domain is DSGVTQTPKHLITATGQRVTLRCSPRSGDLSVYWYQQSLDQGLQFLIQYYNGEERAKGNILERFSAQQFPDLHSELNLSSLELGDSALYFCASSVRSSGIPYGYTFGSGTRLTVV.

This clonotype was detected many times. The rearrangement uses TRBV7-9 and TRBJ1-1, with D maybe TRBD1 (5 bases). There are 12 residues in the CDR3. Trimming removed 6 bases from V and 5 bases from J, with 10 bases in between. The V gene's germline CDR1 is SEHNR and CDR2 FQNEAQ (reference sequence). The CDR3 reads CASSRGGTEAFF. CDR3 DNA: TGTGCCAGCAGTCGGGGGGGGACTGAAGCTTTCTTT. Supplemented by reference TRBV7-9 and TRBJ1-1, the full variable domain reads DTGVSQNPRHKITKRGQNVTFRCDPISEHNRLYWYRQTLGQGPEFLTYFQNEAQLEKSRLLSDRFSAERPKGSFSTLEIQRTEQGDSAMYLCASSRGGTEAFFGQGTRLTVV.

This chain connects TRBV20-1 to TRBJ2-6, with D unclear. V was shortened by 1 base and J by 0 bases, with 16 bases between the two germline ends. Germline V gene data show CDR1 as DFQATT and CDR2 as SNEGSKA (reference sequence). The CDR3 is 18 residues long. The CDR3: CSARVFETTHSGANVLTF. The DNA of the CDR3 is TGCAGTGCTAGAGTTTTTGAGACAACCCACTCTGGGGCCAACGTCCTGACTTTC.

The V and J genes are TRBV10-3 and TRBJ1-1, with D maybe TRBD1 (5 bases). The germline V gene has CDR1 ENHRY and CDR2 SYGVKD. The CDR3 runs 16 residues. The V end lost 4 bases, the J end lost 0 bases, and 15 bases lay between the germline ends. The CDR3 protein is CAISAIPGRVNTEAFF. The CDR3 nucleotides read TGTGCCATCAGTGCCATACCGGGACGGGTGAACACTGAAGCTTTCTTT.

This clonotype was recorded many times. The V gene is TRBV7-9, the J gene TRBJ2-1; tentatively, D is TRBD1 or TRBD2 (5 bases each). The V end was cut by 5 bases, the J end by 7 bases, with 15 bases between. This CDR3 contains 14 residues. Germline V gene data show CDR1 as SEHNR and CDR2 as FQNEAQ (reference sequence). CDR3 nucleotide sequence: TGTGCCAGCAGCCCCTCAGGGAGAGGTAATGAGCAGTTCTTC. Its translation is CASSPSGRGNEQFF. Full variable domain (missing parts from reference TRBV7-9 and TRBJ2-1): DTGVSQNPRHKITKRGQNVTFRCDPISEHNRLYWYRQTLGQGPEFLTYFQNEAQLEKSRLLSDRFSAERPKGSFSTLEIQRTEQGDSAMYLCASSPSGRGNEQFFGPGTRLTVL.

This clonotype was seen more than once but under ten times. This chain uses TRBV12-3 or TRBV12-4 with TRBJ1-1; D is uncertain. Trimming shortened V by 5 bases and J by 0 bases, and 13 bases separated the two germline ends. This CDR3 has 15 residues. CDR3 amino acids: CASSPLVNMNTEAFF. In DNA form, the CDR3 reads TGTGCCAGCAGTCCCCTCGTAAATATGAACACTGAAGCTTTCTTT.

This clonotype was recorded at least ten times. V and J are TRBV12-5 and TRBJ2-7; D gene ambiguous. CDR1 is LGHNT, CDR2 FRNRAP, per germline. This CDR3 is 11 amino acids long. The germline V and J ends were trimmed by 4 bases and 5 bases, with 6 bases remaining between them. The CDR3 DNA is TGTGCTAGTGGTTCAAACCACGAGCAGTACTTC. It encodes CASGSNHEQYF.

The chain recombines TRBV9 with TRBJ1-2; D is ambiguous. Germline V lookup: CDR1 SGDLS, CDR2 YYNGEE. Trimming took off 0 bases at V and 4 bases at J, with 4 bases between the two ends. The CDR3 covers 12 residues. CDR3 amino acids: CASSVDAYGYTF. The CDR3 DNA reads TGTGCCAGCAGCGTAGACGCCTATGGCTACACCTTC.

V and J are TRBV9 and TRBJ1-3; D is perhaps TRBD1 (5 bases). V lost 0 bases and J lost 0, with 16 bases in between. This CDR3 is 18 amino acids long. Germline V gene data show CDR1 as SGDLS and CDR2 as YYNGEE. The CDR3 DNA follows: TGTGCCAGCAGCGTAGGGGGGTGGACGGTGAGCTCTGGAAACACCATATATTTT. Translated, it gives CASSVGGWTVSSGNTIYF.

This clonotype was detected only a few times. The rearrangement uses TRBV6-5 and TRBJ2-5; D call uncertain. Germline V lookup: CDR1 MNHEY, CDR2 SVGAGI. CDR3 length: 11 amino acids. V was clipped by 4 bases and J by 6 bases, with 6 bases between them. The DNA for the CDR3 is TGTGCCAGCAGTTTTCGGAAGACCCAGTACTTC. This encodes CASSFRKTQYF.

This clonotype has ten or more counts. The rearrangement links TRBV7-2 to TRBJ2-3; 8 bases match TRBD1. Unmatched junction bases numbered 3, after V lost 6 bases and J lost 1 base. CDR3 length equals 14 residues. CDR1 is SGHTA, CDR2 FQGNSA, per germline. CDR3 loop: CASSSGQGTDTQYF. CDR3 nucleotide sequence: TGTGCCAGCAGTTCGGGACAGGGCACAGATACGCAGTATTTT.